The subject of this entry is one T cell receptor beta chain. Cohorts were assigned according to the clinical history that participants reported. The record originates from a study of blood T cell repertoires in COVID-19. The CDR3 runs to 13 residues. From germline, CDR1 is LNHDA and CDR2 SQIVND (reference sequence). Trimming took off 1 base at V and 8 bases at J, with 8 bases between the two ends. Profiled with immunoSEQ multiplex PCR; TCRdb holds only in-frame clones, not every one. The sample shows about 170,000 clones, 75% to 90% of them seen only once. The chain uses TRBV19 and TRBJ2-2; perhaps TRBD1 as D (5 bases). This receptor was identified in a woman in her late teens or twenties who had recovered from COVID-19. Sequenced input: PBMCs or T cells enriched from blood (not recorded which). CDR3 amino acids: CASSIAAGGELFF. CDR3 DNA: TGTGCCAGTAGTATAGCCGCAGGGGGGGAGCTGTTTTTT.